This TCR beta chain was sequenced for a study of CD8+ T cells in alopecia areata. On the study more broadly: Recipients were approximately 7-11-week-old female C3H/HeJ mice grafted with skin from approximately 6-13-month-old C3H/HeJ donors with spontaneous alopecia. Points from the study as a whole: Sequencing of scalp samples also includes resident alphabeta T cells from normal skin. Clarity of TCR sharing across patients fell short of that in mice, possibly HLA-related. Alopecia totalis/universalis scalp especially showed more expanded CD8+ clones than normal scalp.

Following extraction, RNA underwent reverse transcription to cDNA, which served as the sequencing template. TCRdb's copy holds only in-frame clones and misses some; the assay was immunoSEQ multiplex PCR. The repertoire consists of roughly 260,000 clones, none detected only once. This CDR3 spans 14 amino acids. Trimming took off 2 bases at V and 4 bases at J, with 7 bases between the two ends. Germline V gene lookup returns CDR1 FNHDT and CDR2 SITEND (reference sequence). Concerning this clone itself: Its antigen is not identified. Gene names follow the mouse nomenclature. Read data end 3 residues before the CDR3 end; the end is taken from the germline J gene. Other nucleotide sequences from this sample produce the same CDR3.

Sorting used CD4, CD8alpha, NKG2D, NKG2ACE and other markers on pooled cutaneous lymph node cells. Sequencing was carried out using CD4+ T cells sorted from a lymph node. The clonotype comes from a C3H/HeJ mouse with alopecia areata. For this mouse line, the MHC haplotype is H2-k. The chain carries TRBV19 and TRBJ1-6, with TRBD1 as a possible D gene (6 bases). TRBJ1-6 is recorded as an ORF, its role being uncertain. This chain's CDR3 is CASSIQGYNSPLYF. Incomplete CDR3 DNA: TGTGCCAGCAGTATTCAGGGGTATAATTCGCCC.